This T cell receptor beta chain came from a study of immune cell composition in non-small cell lung cancer. TCRdb's table, derived via immunoSEQ multiplex PCR, lists solely in-frame clones and lacks some. Of over 7,000 clones in the sample, approximately 80% were seen once. Concerning this clone: No antigen is known for it.

Normal lung was sampled as far from the tumour as possible, at least 3 cm. Study conclusions and caveats: TIL tumour reactivity correlated with maximal tumour-associated clone frequency in adenocarcinoma.

The germline gives CDR1 MNHNY, CDR2 SVGAGI (reference sequence). With V trimmed by 4 bases and J by 5 bases, 12 bases remained unmatched. The CDR3 has 16 amino acids. The genes are TRBV6-6 and TRBJ2-7; 9 bases are a match to TRBD2. Material: non-adjacent lung tissue. The sequence derives from a human donor with non-small cell lung cancer. CDR3 coding DNA: TGTGCCAGCAGTTTCTCTGCTGGCGGGAGGGGCGACGAGCAGTACTTC. Encoded protein: CASSFSAGGRGDEQYF.